Listed below are T cell receptor beta chains from one sample, sequenced in a study of cytomegalovirus exposure and HLA in healthy donors. TCRdb keeps only in-frame clones here, not all; method: immunoSEQ multiplex PCR. The sample has about 97,000 clones, 60% to 75% seen once. Sequencing was performed on PBMCs. The receptor set was obtained from a woman aged 40 to 50 in good health and CMV-seronegative. The CDR3 runs from the conserved cysteine through the conserved F or W.

V gene	J gene	CDR3 protein
TRBV9	TRBJ2-3	CASSLPRGGGFTSTDTQYF
TRBV21-1	NA	CASIPGGTSSYEQYF
TRBV9	TRBJ2-7	CASSPQGLGHEQYF
TRBV7-3	TRBJ2-1	CASSPSGGRFYNEQFF
TRBV15	TRBJ1-5	CATSSGSGSQPQHF
TRBV7-9	TRBJ1-1	CSSSMKRGNLPEAFF
TRBV19	TRBJ1-1	CASRQGARLEAFF
TRBV7-9	TRBJ1-1	CSSSLEVRGGAFF
TRBV2	TRBJ1-6	CASSDLALYNSPLHF
TRBV4-2	TRBJ2-3	CASSQDVTREPDTQYF
TRBV5-5	TRBJ2-7	CASSLGGGNAYEQYF
TRBV5-1	NA	CASSLAGTGRYEQYF
TRBV6-5	TRBJ2-7	CASSMQGSYEQYF
TRBV7-2	TRBJ2-7	CASSSTRVSLNKEQYF
TRBV29-1	TRBJ1-1	CSWRGVTEAFF
TRBV7-9	TRBJ1-5	CASSPRQGNQPQHF
TRBV11-3	TRBJ2-1	CASSRGQRGVDEQFF